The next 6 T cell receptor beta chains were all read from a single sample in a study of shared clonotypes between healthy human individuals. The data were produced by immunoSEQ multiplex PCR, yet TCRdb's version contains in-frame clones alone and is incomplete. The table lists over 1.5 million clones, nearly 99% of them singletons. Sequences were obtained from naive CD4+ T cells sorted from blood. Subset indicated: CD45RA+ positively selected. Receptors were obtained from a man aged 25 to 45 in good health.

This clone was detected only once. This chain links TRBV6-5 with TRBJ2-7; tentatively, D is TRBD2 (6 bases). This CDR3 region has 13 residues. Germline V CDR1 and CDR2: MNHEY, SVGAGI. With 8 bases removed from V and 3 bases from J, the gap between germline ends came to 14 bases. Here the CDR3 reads CASRSPTSYEQYF. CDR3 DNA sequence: TGTGCCAGCCGGTCCCCGACTAGCTACGAGCAGTACTTC.

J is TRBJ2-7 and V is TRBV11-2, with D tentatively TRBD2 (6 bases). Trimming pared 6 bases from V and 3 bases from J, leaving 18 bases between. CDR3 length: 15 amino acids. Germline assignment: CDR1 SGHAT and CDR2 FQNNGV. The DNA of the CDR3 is TGTGCCAGCAGACCCGGAGCGGGTTTTCTCTACGAGCAGTACTTC. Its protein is CASRPGAGFLYEQYF.

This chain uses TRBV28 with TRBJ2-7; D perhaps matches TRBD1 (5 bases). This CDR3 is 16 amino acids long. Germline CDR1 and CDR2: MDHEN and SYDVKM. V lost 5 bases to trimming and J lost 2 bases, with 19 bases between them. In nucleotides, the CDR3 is TGTGCCAGCAGTACCCGACAGAACCCAAAGGCCTACGAGCAGTACTTC. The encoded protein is CASSTRQNPKAYEQYF.

As DNA, the CDR3 is TGTGCCAGCAGCTCCTTCCCGCCTAACGGGCAGAGCAAATACGAGCAGTACTTC. Its translation: CASSSFPPNGQSKYEQYF. The chain couples TRBV7-6 to TRBJ2-7; D is unresolved. CDR3 length equals 18 residues. Trimming took 4 bases from V and 4 from J, leaving 26 bases between them. In germline, CDR1 is SGHVS, CDR2 FNYEAQ.

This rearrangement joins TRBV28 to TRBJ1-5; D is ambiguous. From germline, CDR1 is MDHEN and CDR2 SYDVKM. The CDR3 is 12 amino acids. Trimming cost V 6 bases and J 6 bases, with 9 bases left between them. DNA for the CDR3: TGTGCCAGCAGCCCTCGCCGTCAGCCCCAGCATTTT. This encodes CASSPRRQPQHF.

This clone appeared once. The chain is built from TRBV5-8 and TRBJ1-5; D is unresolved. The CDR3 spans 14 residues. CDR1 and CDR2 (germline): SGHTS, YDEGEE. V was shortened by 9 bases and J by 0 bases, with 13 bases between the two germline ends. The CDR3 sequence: CATSRRYSNQPQHF. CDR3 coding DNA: TGTGCCACCTCGCGCAGGTATAGCAATCAGCCCCAGCATTTT. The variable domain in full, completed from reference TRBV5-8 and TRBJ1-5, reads EAGVTQSPTHLIKTRGQQATLRCSPISGHTSVYWYQQALGLGLQFLLWYDEGEERNRGNFPPRFSGRQFPNYSSELNVNALELEDSALYLCATSRRYSNQPQHFGDGTRLSIL.